Presented here are 6 T cell receptor beta chains from one specimen sequenced in a study of T-cell reconstitution after alpha-beta-depleted transplantation in children. TCRbeta library preparation incorporated unique molecular identifiers. TCRdb redid the calling of the PCR reads with MiXCR, one entry per CDR3 protein. The table has around 60,000 distinct CDR3 sequences, 44% seen once; the top ten hold more than 95%. The sequencing here drew on PBMCs, mostly from graft donor cells, taken 360 days after TCRalphabeta/CD19-depleted stem cell transplant. The origin of the receptors is a male patient younger than 18 who had a stem cell transplant for acute lymphoblastic leukemia, so the T cells may come from the graft donor.

In its sample, this clonotype was seen a few times. The J gene is TRBJ2-3, the V gene TRBV6-2 or TRBV6-3, with 8 nucleotides matching TRBD2. The germline V gene has CDR1 MNHEY and CDR2 SVGEGT. The CDR3 length is 18 residues. Trimming took 2 bases from V and 3 from J; bases not matched to a gene: 13. The CDR3 DNA reads as TGTGCCAGCAGTTACCGGGCCAGCGGGGGAGGAGAGACAGATACGCAGTATTTT. Protein: CASSYRASGGGETDTQYF.

At least ten counts were recorded for this clonotype. This CDR3 is CAGDRGMITGELFF. CDR3 nucleotide sequence: TGTGCCGGCGACAGGGGGATGATCACCGGGGAGCTGTTTTTT. This chain links TRBV7-9 with TRBJ2-2; 9 bases map to TRBD1. The germline V gene has CDR1 SEHNR and CDR2 FQNEAQ (reference sequence). The V gene end was trimmed by 11 bases and the J gene end by 4 bases; junction bases not matched to a gene: 8. The CDR3 contains 14 residues.

V is TRBV29-1 and J is TRBJ1-1; 7 bases match TRBD1. This CDR3 is 13 amino acids long. The germline CDR1 and CDR2 sequences are SQVTM and ANQGSEA. V shed 3 bases, J shed 0 bases, and the junction held 1 base outside the gene matches. The CDR3 sequence is CSVEDRLNTEAFF. The CDR3, as DNA: TGCAGCGTTGAGGACAGGTTGAACACTGAAGCTTTCTTT.

This chain links TRBV10-3 with TRBJ2-7, with 11 bases lining up with TRBD1. This CDR3 is 15 amino acids long. Germline V gives CDR1 ENHRY, CDR2 SYGVKD. J was trimmed by 3 bases and V by 2 bases; bases with no gene match: 3. Here the CDR3 DNA reads TGTGCCATCAGTGAGAGAGGGACAGGGGGCTACGAGCAGTACTTC. This gives the protein CAISERGTGGYEQYF.

The genes are TRBV29-1 and TRBJ1-1; TRBD1 is a possible D gene (6 bases). Trimming removed 2 bases from V and 4 bases from J, with 8 bases in between. CDR1 and CDR2 (germline): SQVTM, ANQGSEA. The CDR3 contains 12 residues. The CDR3 DNA reads as TGCAGCGTTGAAACGGGGGCCACTGAAGCTTTCTTT. It yields the protein CSVETGATEAFF.

The chain combines TRBV6-2 or TRBV6-3 with TRBJ2-1; D call uncertain. The CDR3 runs to 15 residues. The V gene lost 2 bases and the J gene lost 0 bases, with 8 bases spanning the gap. Germline V gene data show CDR1 as MNHEY and CDR2 as SVGEGT. CDR3 DNA sequence: TGTGCCAGCAGTTACAAACGGAGCTCCTACAATGAGCAGTTCTTC. Its translation: CASSYKRSSYNEQFF.